This is a list of T cell receptor beta chains from one sample in a study of blood T cell repertoires in COVID-19. Only in-frame clones appear in the TCRdb table, and some are missing; sequencing was by immunoSEQ multiplex PCR. The table has about 160,000 clones, roughly 90% seen once. Sequenced sample: PBMCs or T cells enriched from blood (not recorded which). The receptors here all came from a woman between 50 and 59 years old who had recovered from COVID-19. Each CDR3 is given with its conserved first and last residue. The order of the fields is J gene, D gene, clone size, V gene, CDR3 DNA, CDR3 protein. A D gene is named only where the DNA matches it firmly. Only part of the rows carry a size: once, few, many, or a class if the clone is expanded.

TRBJ1-3 | NA | few | TRBV7-6 | TGTGCCAGCAGCTTAGACCTGAGCTCTGGAAACACCATATATTTT | CASSLDLSSGNTIYF
TRBJ2-3 | NA | NA | TRBV7-9 | TGTGCCAGCAGCTACTTAGCGATTTTAACAGCTAGCACAGATACGCAGTATTTT | CASSYLAILTASTDTQYF
TRBJ2-1 | TRBD1 | NA | TRBV7-9 | TGTGCCAGCAGCCCCACCACCGGGACAGGGGGAAGAAGCTACAATGAGCAGTTCTTC | CASSPTTGTGGRSYNEQFF
TRBJ2-3 | TRBD1 | NA | TRBV7-2 | TGTGCCAGCACCCCGACAGGGCGGGTAAGCACAGATACGCAGTATTTT | CASTPTGRVSTDTQYF
TRBJ2-5 | TRBD2 | NA | TRBV7-7 | TGTGCCAGCAGCTTACAGCGGGGGGTCCAAGAGACCCAGTACTTC | CASSLQRGVQETQYF
TRBJ2-6 | TRBD2 | NA | TRBV5-4 | TGTGCCAGCAGCTTTCCGGGACTAGCTAGGTCTGGGGCCAACGTCCTGACTTTC | CASSFPGLARSGANVLTF
TRBJ2-7 | NA | NA | TRBV13 | TGTGCCAGCAGCTTAGTAGGAGGGTCAGGACCCTACGAGCAGTACTTC | CASSLVGGSGPYEQYF
TRBJ1-6 | TRBD1 | NA | TRBV7-9 | TGTGCCAGCAGCTTAAGGAGGACAGGGGATGGCTCACCCCTCCACTTT | CASSLRRTGDGSPLHF
TRBJ2-3 | NA | NA | TRBV18 | TGTGCCAGCTCGCCCCAACTTAGCACAGATACGCAGTATTTT | CASSPQLSTDTQYF
TRBJ2-1 | TRBD2 | NA | TRBV14 | TGTGCCAGCAGCCAGTTAACTAGCGTCGGGGAGAAGTTCTTC | CASSQLTSVGEKFF
TRBJ1-5 | TRBD1 | NA | TRBV9 | TGTGCCAGCAGCGCTCAGGGGGTCGGCAATCAGCCCCAGCATTTT | CASSAQGVGNQPQHF